Sequencing of this TCR beta chain was carried out in a study of blood T cells in healthy people across ages. It was with a sample-barcoded 5' primer and a J-beta primer mix that a second PCR of roughly 6 to 12 cycles was run. With 12 random nucleotides, a template-switch adaptor tagged each individual cDNA molecule. TCRdb recomputed calls from the 5' RACE reads with MiXCR, one row per CDR3 protein. The sample contains about 720,000 distinct CDR3 sequences, over 20% of which appear only once. This CDR3 has 17 residues. The germline V gene encodes CDR1 SGHTA and CDR2 FQGNSA. Per sample, at least 6 micrograms of total RNA were extracted. In regard to this clonotype: Its target is not known.

Overall study results and limits: Long-lived donors carried more naive CD4+ cells and greater diversity than aged donors. Strongly correlated with naive T cell percentage was TCR beta diversity.

Material: blood. This sequence was found in a man between 65 and 85 years old in good health. The J gene is TRBJ2-5, the V gene TRBV7-2, with 10 bases fitting TRBD1. Matching the DNA end better, TRBJ2-1 makes the J call doubtful. The CDR3 is CASSLLPGTGDSNEQFF. CDR3 nucleotide sequence: TGTGCCAGCAGCTTACTCCCCGGGACAGGGGACAGCAATGAGCAGTTCTTC.